These T cell receptor beta chains were read from a single sample in a study of T cells in Graves' hyperthyroidism and ophthalmopathy. TCRdb fed the multiplex PCR reads into MiXCR, producing one record per CDR3 protein. The table has 550,000 to 800,000 distinct CDR3 sequences, 16% seen once. The sample taken for sequencing was blood. The receptors derive from a young man with Graves' hyperthyroidism. The CDR3 runs from the conserved cysteine through the conserved F or W. A D gene is named only where the DNA matches it firmly. Clone size is not always given. Where it is, it says once, few, many or a class for expanded clones.

J gene	clone size	D gene	V gene	CDR3 protein	CDR3 DNA
TRBJ1-1	.	.	TRBV5-6	CASSLERAEAFF	TGTGCCAGCAGCTTGGAGAGGGCTGAAGCTTTCTTT
TRBJ2-2	few	TRBD1	TRBV15	CATSSPHRGTTTGELFF	TGTGCCACCAGCAGTCCCCACAGGGGGACGACCACCGGGGAGCTGTTTTTT
TRBJ2-1	few	.	TRBV20-1	CSASSRTNHNEQFF	TGCAGTGCTAGTTCCCGTACTAACCACAATGAGCAGTTCTTC
TRBJ1-4	.	.	TRBV20-1	CSAPMGDREKLFF	TGCAGTGCCCCTATGGGGGATCGCGAAAAACTGTTTTTT
TRBJ2-3	many	.	TRBV7-3	CASSSPWVGGPVRPSTDTQYF	TGTGCCAGCAGCTCCCCCTGGGTGGGAGGCCCCGTGAGACCTAGCACAGATACGCAGTATTTT
TRBJ1-2	.	.	TRBV7-2	CASSGQSEGYTF	TGTGCCAGCAGCGGGCAGAGCGAGGGCTACACCTTC
TRBJ1-5	many	.	TRBV2	CASQRTTGIQPQHF	TGTGCCAGCCAACGGACAACCGGCATCCAGCCCCAGCATTTT
TRBJ2-5	many	.	TRBV9	CASSVIGGETQYF	TGTGCCAGCAGCGTAATAGGGGGAGAGACCCAGTACTTC
TRBJ2-1	many	.	TRBV6-1	CASSEGSEQFF	TGTGCCAGCAGTGAAGGGAGTGAGCAGTTCTTC
TRBJ2-1	.	.	TRBV4-1	CASSPFYKGPHSYNEQFF	TGCGCCAGCAGCCCTTTTTACAAGGGGCCCCACTCCTACAATGAGCAGTTCTTC
TRBJ2-2	few	.	TRBV3-1	CASSQVPGLSRGELFF	TGTGCCAGCAGCCAAGTTCCGGGTTTAAGTAGAGGGGAGCTGTTTTTT
TRBJ2-2	.	.	TRBV18	CASERVPGELFF	TGTGCCAGCGAGCGGGTTCCCGGGGAGCTGTTTTTT
TRBJ2-2	.	.	TRBV29-1	CSGGRRSTGELFF	TGCAGCGGTGGACGTCGTAGTACCGGGGAGCTGTTTTTT
TRBJ2-6	many	TRBD1	TRBV10-3	CAISETFDRAKGANVLTF	TGTGCCATCAGTGAGACCTTCGACAGGGCGAAAGGGGCCAACGTCCTGACTTTC
TRBJ2-3	many	TRBD2	TRBV15	CATSRDRGRALTDTQYF	TGTGCCACCAGCAGAGATCGCGGGAGGGCCCTCACAGATACGCAGTATTTT
TRBJ1-1	many	.	TRBV12-3/TRBV12-4	CASSIGGEAFF	TGTGCCAGCAGTATTGGGGGTGAAGCTTTCTTT
TRBJ2-1	few	.	TRBV20-1	CSASPAEGSYNEQFF	TGCAGTGCTAGCCCTGCGGAGGGCTCCTACAATGAGCAGTTCTTC
TRBJ1-5	.	.	TRBV20-1	CSARRGRAQPQHF	TGCAGTGCCCGAAGGGGAAGGGCTCAGCCCCAGCATTTT
TRBJ2-5	.	TRBD2	TRBV5-4	CASSPTSGSETQYF	TGTGCCAGCAGTCCTACTAGCGGGAGTGAGACCCAGTACTTC
TRBJ1-1	few	.	TRBV9	CASSKSTGKNTEAFF	TGTGCCAGCAGCAAATCTACAGGGAAGAACACTGAAGCTTTCTTT
TRBJ2-1	few	.	TRBV12-3/TRBV12-4	CASGRRSHEQFF	TGTGCCAGCGGACGGAGGTCCCATGAGCAGTTCTTC
TRBJ1-4	many	TRBD1	TRBV28	CASSPWDRGYGTNEKLFF	TGTGCCAGCAGTCCCTGGGACAGGGGGTACGGAACTAATGAAAAACTGTTTTTT
TRBJ2-3	many	.	TRBV6-1	CASSPSGRVSLTDTQYF	TGTGCCAGCAGTCCCAGCGGAAGAGTTTCCCTCACAGATACGCAGTATTTT
TRBJ2-7	many	TRBD2	TRBV10-3	CAIRTTSGRLYEQYF	TGTGCCATCAGGACAACTAGCGGGAGATTATACGAGCAGTACTTC
TRBJ2-1	.	.	TRBV4-1	CASSQEGQGLWNEQFF	TGCGCCAGCAGCCAAGAGGGGCAGGGGCTTTGGAATGAGCAGTTCTTC
TRBJ2-5	.	TRBD1	TRBV6-1	CASSPGQGTTQETQYF	TGTGCCAGCAGCCCCGGACAGGGGACGACCCAAGAGACCCAGTACTTC
TRBJ2-7	few	.	TRBV19	CASSARDTFYEQYF	TGTGCCAGTAGTGCTCGGGACACCTTCTACGAGCAGTACTTC
TRBJ1-1	few	.	TRBV7-9	CASSLGIEAFF	TGTGCCAGCAGCTTAGGTATTGAAGCTTTCTTT
TRBJ1-1	many	.	TRBV6-6	CASSYTPGLRSTEAFF	TGTGCCAGCAGTTACACCCCGGGACTCCGGTCCACTGAAGCTTTCTTT
TRBJ1-1	few	.	TRBV24-1	CATSDSIRDRTEAFF	TGTGCCACCAGTGATTCGATCCGGGACCGGACTGAAGCTTTCTTT